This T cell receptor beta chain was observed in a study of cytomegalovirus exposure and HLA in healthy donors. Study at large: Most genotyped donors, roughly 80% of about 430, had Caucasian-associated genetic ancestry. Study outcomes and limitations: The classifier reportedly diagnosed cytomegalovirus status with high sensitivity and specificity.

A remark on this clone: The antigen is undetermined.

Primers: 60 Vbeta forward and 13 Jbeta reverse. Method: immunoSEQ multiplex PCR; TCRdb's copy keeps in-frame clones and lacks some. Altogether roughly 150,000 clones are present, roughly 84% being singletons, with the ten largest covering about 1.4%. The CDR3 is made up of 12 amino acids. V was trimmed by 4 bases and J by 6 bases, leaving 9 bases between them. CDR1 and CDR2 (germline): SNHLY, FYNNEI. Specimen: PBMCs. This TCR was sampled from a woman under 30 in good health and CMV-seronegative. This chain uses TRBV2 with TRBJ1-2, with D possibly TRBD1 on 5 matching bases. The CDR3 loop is CASSVQGNGYTF. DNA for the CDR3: TGTGCCAGCAGTGTTCAGGGTAATGGCTACACCTTC. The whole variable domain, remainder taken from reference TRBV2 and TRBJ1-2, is EPEVTQTPSHQVTQMGQEVILRCVPISNHLYFYWYRQILGQKVEFLVSFYNNEISEKSEIFDDQFSVERPDGSNFTLKIRSTKLEDSAMYFCASSVQGNGYTFGSGTRLTVV.